A single sample is the source of the 3 T cell receptor beta chains below, sequenced in a study of cytomegalovirus exposure and HLA in healthy donors. In the PCR, 60 Vbeta and 13 Jbeta primers were used. Clones were sequenced by immunoSEQ multiplex PCR, and TCRdb holds only the in-frame ones, with some missing. The sample spans about 33,000 clones; the ten largest clones claim around 3.5%. Sequencing input: PBMCs. These receptors were taken from a middle-aged man in good health and CMV-seronegative.

The V and J genes are TRBV5-6 and TRBJ1-5, with 7 bases fitting TRBD1. The V gene's germline CDR1 is SGHDT and CDR2 YYEEEE. After removal of 2 bases from V and 3 bases from J, the junction contained 5 bases not matched to a gene. CDR3 length: 15 amino acids. The CDR3 sequence: CASSFGQAYNQPQHF. DNA of the CDR3: TGTGCCAGCAGCTTCGGACAGGCCTACAATCAGCCCCAGCATTTT.

The CDR3 here is CAWSVAPEQYF. The CDR3 nucleotides are TGTGCCTGGAGTGTGGCCCCCGAGCAGTACTTC. This chain joins TRBV30 and TRBJ2-7, with D unresolved. Per germline, CDR1 GTSNPN and CDR2 SVGIG (reference sequence). This CDR3 comprises 11 residues. Trimming took 0 bases from V and 6 from J, leaving 6 bases between them.

CDR3 DNA sequence: TGTGCCAGCACCCACGGGGCGGGGACAGGGGCAGAAAAACTGTTTTTT. The encoded protein is CASTHGAGTGAEKLFF. The J gene is TRBJ1-4, the V gene TRBV5-5; 10 bases are a match to TRBD1. CDR3 size: 16 residues. CDR1 and CDR2 (germline): SGHKS, YYEKEE (reference sequence). Trimming at V came to 6 bases and at J to 8 bases, leaving 13 bases not matched to a gene.